This passage covers 25 T cell receptor beta chains from one sample sequenced in a study of molecular identifiers for immune sequencing clone quantification. Each CDR3 protein is one row after TCRdb ran MiXCR on the PCR reads. The data contain about half a million distinct CDR3 sequences, about a fifth of them seen just once; the ten biggest clones take up about 0.78%. The sequencing input was naive CD8+ T cells from blood, with Jurkat cell RNA spiked in. Sample subset: FACS-sorted CD8+CD4-CCR7+CD45RA+ naive T cells. These receptors all stem from a human donor in good health. Some libraries in this study had Jurkat cell RNA spiked in.

This clonotype was counted a few times. The CDR3 reads CATSREPQGALSYNEQFF. CDR3 nucleotide sequence: TGTGCCACCAGCAGAGAACCACAGGGGGCCCTATCTTACAATGAGCAGTTCTTC. V gene TRBV15 combines with J gene TRBJ2-1; 9 bases are shared with TRBD1. From germline, CDR1 is LNHNV and CDR2 YYDKDF (reference sequence). Trimming at V came to 0 bases and at J to 4 bases, leaving 10 bases not matched to a gene. The CDR3 extends over 18 amino acids.

This clonotype was seen many times. The rearrangement joins TRBV9 to TRBJ1-4, with TRBD1 as a possible D gene (6 bases). Germline V gene data show CDR1 as SGDLS and CDR2 as YYNGEE. V dropped 4 bases and J dropped 3 bases, with 10 bases sitting between them. The CDR3 extends over 14 amino acids. The CDR3 loop reads CASSPRQANEKLFF. DNA of the CDR3: TGTGCCAGCAGCCCACGACAGGCTAATGAAAAACTGTTTTTT.

The chain combines TRBV7-9 with TRBJ2-5, with D possibly TRBD2 on 5 matching bases. Trimming removed 4 bases from V and 1 base from J, with 16 bases in between. Per germline, CDR1 SEHNR and CDR2 FQNEAQ (reference sequence). The CDR3 is 16 residues long. CDR3 sequence reads: CASSSSAGGIQETQYF. The CDR3 DNA reads as TGTGCCAGCAGCTCCTCGGCGGGTGGGATCCAAGAGACCCAGTACTTC.

This clonotype occurred many times. The rearrangement joins TRBV2 to TRBJ1-5; TRBD1 is a possible D gene (6 bases). The CDR3 has 14 amino acids. Trimming left V 4 bases short and J 7 bases short, with 14 bases between. Germline loops: CDR1 SNHLY, CDR2 FYNNEI. CDR3 sequence reads: CASSATGEGQPQHF. In nucleotides, the CDR3 is TGTGCCAGCAGTGCGACAGGAGAGGGGCAGCCCCAGCATTTT.

The chain combines TRBV30 with TRBJ2-5; D perhaps matches TRBD2 (7 bases). Germline V gene data show CDR1 as GTSNPN and CDR2 as SVGIG (reference sequence). This CDR3 has 14 residues. V shed 2 bases and J shed 2 bases, with 12 bases lying between them. The CDR3 reads CAWSQGGGQETQYF. The CDR3 nucleotides are TGTGCCTGGAGTCAGGGAGGGGGACAAGAGACCCAGTACTTC.

Many counts were recorded for this clonotype. The V gene is TRBV4-1, the J gene TRBJ1-3; D is perhaps TRBD1 (5 bases). Germline V lookup: CDR1 MGHRA, CDR2 YSYEKL. CDR3 size: 15 residues. V was trimmed by 4 bases and J by 0 bases, leaving 10 bases between them. The CDR3 region is CASSPWGVSGNTIYF. The CDR3 region has the DNA TGCGCCAGCAGCCCTTGGGGGGTCTCTGGAAACACCATATATTTT.

As regards this clonotype: One base away lies a much larger clone, so this may be a sequencing read error. Given the absence of the conserved phenylalanine or tryptophan at the CDR3 end, a read error is likely. This chain links TRBV5-3 with TRBJ2-3; 7 nucleotides line up with TRBD2. TRBV5-3 is given ORF status, its function remaining uncertain. The CDR3 runs 15 residues. CDR3 residues: CASSLWGGGTDTQYY. In nucleotides, the CDR3 is TGTGCCAGCAGCTTGTGGGGGGGAGGCACAGATACGCAGTATTAT.

J is TRBJ1-2 and V is TRBV6-5; possibly TRBD1 for D (6 bases). The V gene lost 8 bases and the J gene lost 0 bases, with 10 bases spanning the gap. CDR1 is MNHEY and CDR2 is SVGAGI in the germline V gene. This CDR3 is 13 amino acids long. The CDR3 protein is CASRGAANYGYTF. In nucleotides, the CDR3 is TGTGCCAGCCGGGGGGCCGCTAACTATGGCTACACCTTC.

The sample holds many counts of this clonotype. The rearrangement joins TRBV5-6 to TRBJ1-1; D not resolved. V lost 2 bases and J 7 bases, leaving 12 bases between the germline ends. Per the germline V gene, CDR1 is SGHDT and CDR2 is YYEEEE. The CDR3 sequence is 13 residues long. The CDR3 reads CASSFRSVNEAFF. CDR3 nucleotides: TGTGCCAGCAGCTTCCGTTCGGTGAATGAAGCTTTCTTT.

This clonotype was counted at least ten times. The rearrangement links TRBV29-1 to TRBJ2-2, with D unclear. Germline-derived CDR1 and CDR2 are SQVTM and ANQGSEA. The CDR3 contains 14 residues. V shed 3 bases and J shed 5 bases, with 13 bases lying between them. The CDR3: CSVETGQSTGELFF. CDR3 nucleotides: TGCAGCGTTGAGACTGGGCAGTCGACCGGGGAGCTGTTTTTT.

V gene TRBV6-6 combines with J gene TRBJ2-7; D unresolved. Trimming shortened V by 6 bases and J by 2 bases, and 14 bases separated the two germline ends. Per the germline V gene, CDR1 is MNHNY and CDR2 is SVGAGI (reference sequence). This CDR3 contains 14 residues. CDR3 in amino acids: CASSPTRAPYEQYF. The CDR3 DNA is TGTGCCAGCAGCCCCACCCGGGCCCCCTACGAGCAGTACTTC.

The chain carries TRBV19 and TRBJ2-7; tentatively, D is TRBD2 (5 bases). Germline CDR1 LNHDA, CDR2 SQIVND (reference sequence). The CDR3 spans 14 residues. Trimming removed 2 bases from V and 0 bases from J, with 8 bases in between. The CDR3 DNA is TGTGCCAGTAGTATATTTGGGAGCTCCTACGAGCAGTACTTC. This encodes CASSIFGSSYEQYF.

This sequence joins TRBV15 and TRBJ2-2; 8 nucleotides line up with TRBD1. CDR1 is LNHNV and CDR2 is YYDKDF in the germline V gene (reference sequence). This CDR3 is 16 amino acids long. The trim removed 1 base at V and 4 bases at J, leaving 5 bases unmatched. The CDR3 reads CATSRVIQGATGELFF. The DNA for the CDR3 is TGTGCCACCAGCAGAGTAATCCAGGGGGCCACCGGGGAGCTGTTTTTT.

V gene TRBV9 combines with J gene TRBJ1-3; 8 nucleotides line up with TRBD1. Trimming took 4 bases from V and 0 from J; bases not matched to a gene: 6. The CDR3 is made up of 16 amino acids. Germline CDR1 SGDLS, CDR2 YYNGEE. CDR3 region: CASSPETGDSGNTIYF. CDR3 sequence (DNA): TGTGCCAGCAGCCCCGAGACAGGGGACTCTGGAAACACCATATATTTT.

About this clonotype: One end of the junction is discordant with germline, which a read error may explain. This chain joins TRBV28 and TRBJ1-2; TRBD1 matches at 9 bases. Germline lookup yields CDR1 MDHEN and CDR2 SYDVKM. This CDR3 has 17 amino acids. Written as DNA, the CDR3 is TGTGTCAGCAGTTCCCCAGTACCGCGGGACAGGGTTTATGGCTACACCTTC. It specifies CVSSSPVPRDRVYGYTF.

This clonotype was seen repeatedly, ten times or more. The V gene is TRBV28, the J gene TRBJ1-2; D may be TRBD1 (5 bases). Germline CDR1 reads MDHEN; CDR2 reads SYDVKM. V gave up 2 bases and J gave up 4 bases, with 14 bases separating them. The CDR3 length is 15 residues. The CDR3 DNA follows: TGTGCCAGCAGTTTAGATTTACGGACAAGCTATGGCTACACCTTC. It yields the protein CASSLDLRTSYGYTF.

CDR3 loop: CASSMNGINNEQFF. In nucleotides, the CDR3 is TGTGCCAGTAGTATGAACGGGATTAACAATGAGCAGTTCTTC. The chain carries TRBV19 and TRBJ2-1; the D gene is possibly TRBD2 (5 bases). This CDR3 is built from 14 residues. V lost 3 bases and J 5 bases, leaving 11 bases between the germline ends. CDR1 LNHDA and CDR2 SQIVND come from the germline V gene (reference sequence).

This clonotype was counted a few times. The V gene is TRBV20-1, the J gene TRBJ1-2; D is unclear. The V end was cut by 1 base, the J end by 6 bases, with 6 bases between. Germline CDR1 reads DFQATT; CDR2 reads SNEGSKA (reference sequence). The length of the CDR3 is 11 residues. The CDR3 loop reads CSARVGNGYTF. The CDR3 DNA sequence: TGCAGTGCTAGAGTAGGGAATGGCTACACCTTC.

This clonotype was counted between two and nine times. The chain uses TRBV20-1 and TRBJ1-2; 11 bases map to TRBD1. From germline, CDR1 is DFQATT and CDR2 SNEGSKA (reference sequence). The length of the CDR3 is 15 residues. Trimming at V came to 4 bases and at J to 3 bases, leaving 7 bases not matched to a gene. As DNA, the CDR3 is TGCAGTGCTACCCGGACAGGGGGCTTTTACTATGGCTACACCTTC. It codes for CSATRTGGFYYGYTF.

This clonotype was recorded at least ten times. V usage is TRBV29-1 and J usage is TRBJ2-5; 10 nucleotides align to TRBD1. Per germline, CDR1 SQVTM and CDR2 ANQGSEA. V dropped 7 bases and J dropped 1; count of bases not matched to a gene: 9. The CDR3 loop spans 15 amino acids. This CDR3 is CSAHPGQGSQETQYF. The CDR3 nucleotides are TGCAGCGCCCATCCGGGACAGGGGAGCCAAGAGACCCAGTACTTC.

The table lists this clonotype with many counts. This chain joins TRBV7-6 and TRBJ2-5; 8 bases match TRBD1. CDR1 is SGHVS and CDR2 is FNYEAQ in the germline V gene. The CDR3 sequence is 17 residues long. Germline trimming cut 5 bases from V and 3 bases from J; bases unmatched to any gene: 14. Written as DNA, the CDR3 is TGTGCCAGCAGCCCCTGGGTTGGACAGGGTGGAAAAGAGACCCAGTACTTC. It translates to CASSPWVGQGGKETQYF.

This clonotype was detected many times. The V gene is TRBV29-1, the J gene TRBJ2-5, with D unresolved. CDR1 SQVTM and CDR2 ANQGSEA come from the germline V gene. Trimming cost V 0 bases and J 1 base, with 12 bases left between them. The CDR3 contains 15 residues. In nucleotides, the CDR3 is TGCAGCGTTGAAGATAAAGGGTGGGCCCAAGAGACCCAGTACTTC. Its protein product is CSVEDKGWAQETQYF.

This clonotype was seen more than once but under ten times. The chain joins TRBV30 to TRBJ1-5; the D is unclear. The CDR3 contains 13 residues. Germline CDR1 reads GTSNPN; CDR2 reads SVGIG (reference sequence). V lost 2 bases and J lost 6, with 11 bases in between. CDR3 loop: CAWSSSGGQPQHF. CDR3 sequence (DNA): TGTGCCTGGAGTTCATCGGGAGGTCAGCCCCAGCATTTT. Variable domain in full (rest from reference TRBV30 and TRBJ1-5): SQTIHQWPATLVQPVGSPLSLECTVEGTSNPNLYWYRQAAGRGLQLLFYSVGIGQISSEVPQNLSASRPQDRQFILSSKKLLLSDSGFYLCAWSSSGGQPQHFGDGTRLSIL.

The chain carries TRBV7-9 and TRBJ2-7, with 7 bases matching TRBD1. Germline assignment: CDR1 SEHNR and CDR2 FQNEAQ (reference sequence). The CDR3 contains 15 residues. Losses at the gene ends were 5 bases for V and 1 base for J; bases not matched to a gene: 8. The CDR3 loop is CASSPAGTVSYEQYF. The CDR3 DNA reads TGTGCCAGCAGCCCAGCCGGGACAGTTTCCTACGAGCAGTACTTC. The variable domain in full, with the rest retrieved from reference TRBV7-9 and TRBJ2-7, is DTGVSQNPRHKITKRGQNVTFRCDPISEHNRLYWYRQTLGQGPEFLTYFQNEAQLEKSRLLSDRFSAERPKGSFSTLEIQRTEQGDSAMYLCASSPAGTVSYEQYFGPGTRLTVT.

This clonotype was found many times. This chain links TRBV9 with TRBJ1-5; D not certain. Germline assignment: CDR1 SGDLS and CDR2 YYNGEE. The CDR3 contains 14 residues. V lost 0 bases to trimming and J lost 6 bases, with 10 bases between them. The CDR3 is CASSVGSEFQPQHF. The CDR3 region has the DNA TGTGCCAGCAGCGTAGGGAGTGAATTTCAGCCCCAGCATTTT.